A selection of T cell receptor beta chains follows, all from one sample in a study of blood T cells in healthy people across ages. From the 5' RACE reads, TCRdb called clonotypes with MiXCR, one entry per CDR3 protein. The table has about 1.5 million distinct CDR3 sequences, 42% seen once. The material sequenced was blood. The receptors derive from a woman under 30 in good health. Each CDR3 is given with its conserved first and last residue. The order of the fields is CDR3 protein, CDR3 DNA, CDR3 length, J gene, D gene, V gene, clone size. D genes are given only for firm matches. Part of the rows lack a size; the others show once, few, many or a class for expanded clones.

CASSLRSADTQYF | TGCGCCAGCAGCTTGAGAAGTGCAGATACGCAGTATTTT | 13 | TRBJ2-3 | NA | TRBV5-1 | many
CASSESWGRGNEQYF | TGCGCCAGCAGTGAGTCCTGGGGGAGGGGTAACGAGCAGTACTTC | 15 | TRBJ2-7 | TRBD2 | TRBV10-2 | NA
CASTRTGRNSPLHF | TGTGCCAGCACCCGGACAGGGAGGAATTCACCCCTCCACTTT | 14 | TRBJ1-6 | TRBD1 | TRBV6-1 | NA
CASSLLQATAGGNPDTQYF | TGTGCCAGCAGTTTACTCCAAGCCACAGCGGGCGGGAACCCAGATACGCAGTATTTT | 19 | TRBJ2-3 | NA | TRBV27 | NA
CSASVGRSYEQYF | TGCAGTGCTAGTGTGGGCCGCTCCTACGAGCAGTACTTC | 13 | TRBJ2-7 | NA | TRBV20-1 | NA
CASSSQGSLGSGLYF | TGTGCCAGCAGCTCCCAGGGCTCCCTGGGATCGGGGCTGTACTTC | 15 | TRBJ2-7 | NA | TRBV7-2 | once
CASSGIGPNTEAFF | TGCGCCAGCAGTGGAATAGGGCCGAACACTGAAGCTTTCTTT | 14 | TRBJ1-1 | NA | TRBV4-1 | NA
CASSEEGTSGRNEQFF | TGTGCCAGCAGTGAGGAAGGGACTAGCGGGAGGAATGAGCAGTTCTTC | 16 | TRBJ2-1 | TRBD2 | TRBV2 | few
CASSLALTATNEKLFF | TGTGCCAGCAGTTTAGCGCTCACTGCAACTAATGAAAAACTGTTTTTT | 16 | TRBJ1-4 | NA | TRBV12-3/TRBV12-4 | NA
CASSLSKINEQYF | TGTGCCAGCAGTTTATCGAAAATAAACGAGCAGTACTTC | 13 | TRBJ2-7 | NA | TRBV27 | NA
CASSLLSGHYYEQYF | TGCGCCAGCAGCTTGCTATCGGGACATTACTACGAGCAGTACTTC | 15 | TRBJ2-7 | NA | TRBV5-1 | NA
CSARAGETLYEQYF | TGCAGTGCTAGAGCGGGAGAAACCCTATACGAGCAGTACTTC | 14 | TRBJ2-7 | NA | TRBV20-1 | few
CSASQPPNEKLFF | TGCAGTGCTTCGCAGCCGCCGAATGAAAAACTGTTTTTT | 13 | TRBJ1-4 | NA | TRBV20-1 | NA
CSGRDNEKLFF | TGCAGTGGCAGGGATAATGAAAAACTGTTTTTT | 11 | TRBJ1-4 | NA | TRBV20-1 | NA
CASSFGVAANTDTQYF | TGTGCCAGCAGCTTCGGGGTAGCGGCTAACACAGATACGCAGTATTTT | 16 | TRBJ2-3 | NA | TRBV9 | NA
CASSTTPLEPTGELFF | TGTGCCAGCAGCACCACACCCCTTGAGCCCACCGGGGAGCTGTTTTTT | 16 | TRBJ2-2 | NA | TRBV7-9 | few
CASSLAFMNTEAFF | TGTGCCAGCAGCTTAGCTTTCATGAACACTGAAGCTTTCTTT | 14 | TRBJ1-1 | NA | TRBV7-6 | once
CASSEYGGPSGNTIYF | TGTGCCAGCAGTGAATACGGGGGCCCCTCTGGAAACACCATATATTTT | 16 | TRBJ1-3 | NA | TRBV25-1 | NA
CASSSTGGANYGYTF | TGTGCCAGCAGCTCTACAGGGGGCGCGAACTATGGCTACACCTTC | 15 | TRBJ1-2 | TRBD1 | TRBV7-9 | NA
CASSSFKAQETQYF | TGCGCCAGCAGCTCTTTCAAGGCTCAAGAGACACAGTACTTC | 14 | TRBJ2-7 | NA | TRBV5-1 | NA
CASSPSGRDPYNEQFF | TGTGCCAGCAGCCCTAGCGGGCGGGATCCATACAATGAGCAGTTCTTC | 16 | TRBJ2-1 | TRBD2 | TRBV7-8 | NA
CASVEAGDGHNEQYF | TGTGCCAGCGTCGAAGCGGGAGATGGACACAATGAGCAGTACTTC | 15 | TRBJ2-7 | TRBD2 | TRBV6-5 | NA
CASRVGLSSYNEQFF | TGTGCCAGCAGGGTGGGCCTGAGCTCCTACAATGAGCAGTTCTTC | 15 | TRBJ2-1 | NA | TRBV2 | NA
CASSSSSPGRNSPPHF | TGTGCCAGCAGTTCGTCATCGCCAGGGCGGAATTCACCCCCCCACTTT | 16 | TRBJ1-6 | NA | TRBV27 | NA
CASSSPGLWGQGDTQYF | TGTGCCAGCAGTTCGCCGGGGTTGTGGGGGCAGGGAGATACGCAGTATTTT | 17 | TRBJ2-3 | NA | TRBV6-5 | NA
CASSVGGPGSGYTF | TGTGCCAGCAGCGTTGGCGGGCCAGGGAGTGGCTACACCTTC | 14 | TRBJ1-2 | NA | TRBV9 | NA
CASSLEGGSPYEQYF | TGTGCCAGCAGCTTAGAGGGGGGCTCCCCCTACGAGCAGTACTTC | 15 | TRBJ2-7 | NA | TRBV7-9 | NA
CASSRGGTWETQYF | TGTGCCAGCAGCAGAGGGGGGACTTGGGAGACCCAGTACTTC | 14 | TRBJ2-5 | NA | TRBV7-2 | few
CASSRTIRTVETYEQYF | TGTGCCAGCAGCCGTACCATTCGGACAGTAGAGACCTACGAGCAGTACTTC | 17 | TRBJ2-7 | NA | TRBV7-9 | few
CSTGDSNYGYTF | TGCAGCACTGGGGACAGTAACTATGGCTACACCTTC | 12 | TRBJ1-2 | TRBD1 | TRBV29-1 | NA
CSASGGDPTSEYF | TGCAGTGCTAGTGGCGGAGACCCTACGAGTGAGTACTTC | 13 | TRBJ2-7 | NA | TRBV20-1 | NA